Listed below are T cell receptor beta chains from one sample, sequenced in a study of T cell responses to AZD1222 COVID-19 vaccine. Profiled with immunoSEQ multiplex PCR; TCRdb holds only in-frame clones, not every one. The sample contains under 200,000 clones, around 94% of which appear only once. The specimen was peripheral blood, collected on day 0 of AZD1222 vaccination. All receptors come from an adult in good health. CDR3s include the opening cysteine and the closing phenylalanine or tryptophan. Fields, in order: J gene, CDR3 length, D gene, clone size, V gene, CDR3 protein, CDR3 DNA. The D gene is left open where the match is weak. Clone size is shown for a subset of rows, as once, few, many or a class of expanded clone.

J gene: TRBJ2-7
CDR3 length: 15
D gene: TRBD1
clone size: NA
V gene: TRBV7-2
CDR3 protein: CASSLAGTGIGEQYF
CDR3 DNA: TGTGCCAGCAGCTTAGCCGGGACAGGGATAGGCGAGCAGTACTTC

J gene: TRBJ1-2
CDR3 length: 11
D gene: NA
clone size: NA
V gene: TRBV29-1
CDR3 protein: CSVTDSYGYTF
CDR3 DNA: TGCAGCGTTACCGACAGCTATGGCTACACCTTC

J gene: TRBJ2-3
CDR3 length: 16
D gene: TRBD1
clone size: NA
V gene: TRBV3-1/TRBV3-2
CDR3 protein: CASSPLGQGARDTQYF
CDR3 DNA: TGTGCCAGCAGCCCCCTGGGACAGGGGGCAAGGGATACGCAGTATTTT

J gene: TRBJ1-1
CDR3 length: 12
D gene: NA
clone size: NA
V gene: TRBV13
CDR3 protein: CASSFPFSEAFF
CDR3 DNA: TGTGCCAGCAGCTTCCCATTCAGTGAAGCTTTCTTT

J gene: TRBJ1-3
CDR3 length: 14
D gene: NA
clone size: NA
V gene: TRBV6-5
CDR3 protein: CASSLGGPGNTIYF
CDR3 DNA: TGTGCCAGCAGTTTAGGGGGACCTGGAAACACCATATATTTT

J gene: TRBJ1-1
CDR3 length: 14
D gene: NA
clone size: NA
V gene: TRBV6-4
CDR3 protein: CASSARGEGTEAFF
CDR3 DNA: TGTGCCAGCAGTGCCAGGGGTGAAGGCACTGAAGCTTTCTTT

J gene: TRBJ1-5
CDR3 length: 15
D gene: NA
clone size: NA
V gene: TRBV4-1
CDR3 protein: CASSQGQDSNQPQHF
CDR3 DNA: TGCGCCAGCAGCCAAGGTCAGGACAGCAATCAGCCCCAGCATTTT

J gene: TRBJ1-1
CDR3 length: 15
D gene: NA
clone size: few
V gene: TRBV27
CDR3 protein: CASSTWGEGNTEAFF
CDR3 DNA: TGTGCCAGCAGTACCTGGGGAGAGGGGAACACTGAAGCTTTCTTT

J gene: TRBJ2-1
CDR3 length: 11
D gene: TRBD1
clone size: NA
V gene: TRBV20-1
CDR3 protein: CSATGQGEQFF
CDR3 DNA: TGCAGTGCAACGGGACAGGGCGAGCAGTTCTTC

J gene: TRBJ1-2
CDR3 length: 19
D gene: TRBD1
clone size: NA
V gene: TRBV5-1
CDR3 protein: CASSLGPRQGDVTNYGYTF
CDR3 DNA: TGCGCCAGCAGCTTGGGGCCCCGACAGGGCGACGTAACTAACTATGGCTACACCTTC

J gene: TRBJ2-3
CDR3 length: 13
D gene: TRBD1
clone size: NA
V gene: TRBV29-1
CDR3 protein: CSGWTGPGDTQYF
CDR3 DNA: TGCAGCGGCTGGACAGGGCCGGGAGATACGCAGTATTTT

J gene: TRBJ2-1
CDR3 length: 15
D gene: TRBD2
clone size: NA
V gene: TRBV11-1
CDR3 protein: CASTLGLAGVNEQFF
CDR3 DNA: TGTGCCAGCACCTTGGGACTAGCGGGAGTCAATGAGCAGTTCTTC

J gene: TRBJ1-4
CDR3 length: 14
D gene: TRBD1
clone size: NA
V gene: TRBV10-3
CDR3 protein: CAISGQGRNEKLFF
CDR3 DNA: TGTGCCATCAGCGGACAGGGCCGAAATGAAAAACTGTTTTTT

J gene: TRBJ1-1
CDR3 length: 13
D gene: NA
clone size: NA
V gene: TRBV30
CDR3 protein: CASQDRTGGEAFF
CDR3 DNA: TGTGCCTCCCAAGACCGCACGGGGGGTGAAGCTTTCTTT